A single T cell receptor (beta chain) is shown here with its context. The sample belongs to a study of blood T cell repertoires in COVID-19. Study as a whole: The United States, Italy and Spain were the sources of the acute and convalescent COVID-19 samples. T cells, B-cell-depleted T cells, or PBMCs provided the cDNA or gDNA that served as material.

Measured with immunoSEQ multiplex PCR; TCRdb has only the in-frame clones, and not every one. Here the sample spans 200,000 or so clones, about 87% being singletons. Participants spanned ages roughly 18 to 90 years and resided in about 24 US areas. Cohort allocation depended upon clinical history that participants reported. The CDR3 is 13 residues long. The V and J ends lost 3 bases and 2 bases respectively, with 8 bases between them. CDR1 and CDR2 from the germline V gene are SGHAT and FQNNGV. Source material: PBMCs or T cells enriched from blood (not recorded which). This chain connects TRBV11-2 to TRBJ2-7, with unresolved D. The sequence came from a woman in her thirties who had been exposed to COVID-19. The CDR3 region is CASSFAETYEQYF. The CDR3 DNA follows: TGTGCCAGCAGCTTTGCGGAGACCTACGAGCAGTACTTC. Full variable domain (missing parts from reference TRBV11-2 and TRBJ2-7): EAGVAQSPRYKIIEKRQSVAFWCNPISGHATLYWYQQILGQGPKLLIQFQNNGVVDDSQLPKDRFSAERLKGVDSTLKIQPAKLEDSAVYLCASSFAETYEQYFGPGTRLTVT.